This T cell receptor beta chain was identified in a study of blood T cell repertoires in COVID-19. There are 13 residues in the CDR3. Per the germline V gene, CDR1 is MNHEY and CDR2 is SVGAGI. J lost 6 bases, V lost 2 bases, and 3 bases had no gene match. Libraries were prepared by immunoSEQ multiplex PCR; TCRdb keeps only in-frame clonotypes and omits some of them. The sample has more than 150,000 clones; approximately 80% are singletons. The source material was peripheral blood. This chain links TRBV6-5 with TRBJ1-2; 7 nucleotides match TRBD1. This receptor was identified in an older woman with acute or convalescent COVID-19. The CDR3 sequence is CASSYLGTDGYTF. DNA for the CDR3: TGTGCCAGCAGTTACCTAGGGACAGATGGCTACACCTTC.